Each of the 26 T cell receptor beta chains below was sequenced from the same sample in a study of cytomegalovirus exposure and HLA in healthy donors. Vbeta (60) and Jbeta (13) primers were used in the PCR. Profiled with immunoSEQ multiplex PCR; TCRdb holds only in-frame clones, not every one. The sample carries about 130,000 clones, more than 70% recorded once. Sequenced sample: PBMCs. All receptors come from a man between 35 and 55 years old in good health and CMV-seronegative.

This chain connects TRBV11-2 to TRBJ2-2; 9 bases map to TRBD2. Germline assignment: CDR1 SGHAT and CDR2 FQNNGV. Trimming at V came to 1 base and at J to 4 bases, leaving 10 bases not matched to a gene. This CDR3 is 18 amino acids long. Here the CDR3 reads CASSLVPWTSVGTGELFF. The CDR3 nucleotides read TGTGCCAGCAGCTTAGTGCCCTGGACTAGCGTAGGCACCGGGGAGCTGTTTTTT.

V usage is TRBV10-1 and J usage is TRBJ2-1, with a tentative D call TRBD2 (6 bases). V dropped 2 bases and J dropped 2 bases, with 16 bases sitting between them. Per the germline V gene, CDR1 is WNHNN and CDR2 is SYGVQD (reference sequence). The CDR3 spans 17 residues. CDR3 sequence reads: CASSEISAGRPYNEQFF. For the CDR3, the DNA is TGCGCCAGCAGTGAGATCTCTGCGGGACGGCCCTACAATGAGCAGTTCTTC.

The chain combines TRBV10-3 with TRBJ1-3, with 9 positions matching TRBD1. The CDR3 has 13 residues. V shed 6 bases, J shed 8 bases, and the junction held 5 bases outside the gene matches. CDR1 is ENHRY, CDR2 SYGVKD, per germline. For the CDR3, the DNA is TGTGCCATCAGGACAGGGGGTTTGGACACCATATATTTT. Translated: CAIRTGGLDTIYF.

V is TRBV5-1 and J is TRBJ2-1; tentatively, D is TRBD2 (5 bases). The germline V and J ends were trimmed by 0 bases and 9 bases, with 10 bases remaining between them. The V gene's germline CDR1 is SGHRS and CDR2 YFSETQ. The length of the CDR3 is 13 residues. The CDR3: CASSLAASREQFF. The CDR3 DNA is TGCGCCAGCAGCTTGGCCGCTAGCCGTGAGCAGTTCTTC.

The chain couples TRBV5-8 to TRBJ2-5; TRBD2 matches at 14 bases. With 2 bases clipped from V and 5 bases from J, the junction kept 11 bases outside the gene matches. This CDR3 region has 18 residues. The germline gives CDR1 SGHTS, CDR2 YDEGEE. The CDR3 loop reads CASSLHGTSGGSGETQYF. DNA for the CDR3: TGTGCCAGCAGCTTACACGGGACTAGCGGGGGCTCCGGTGAGACCCAGTACTTC.

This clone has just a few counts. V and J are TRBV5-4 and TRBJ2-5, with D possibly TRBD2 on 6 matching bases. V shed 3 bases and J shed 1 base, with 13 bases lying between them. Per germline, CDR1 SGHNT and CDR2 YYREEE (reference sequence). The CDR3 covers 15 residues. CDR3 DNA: TGTGCCAGCAGCTGGATCACCGGGGGCCAAGAGACCCAGTACTTC. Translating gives CASSWITGGQETQYF. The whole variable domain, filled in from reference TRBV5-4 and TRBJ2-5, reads ETGVTQSPTHLIKTRGQQVTLRCSSQSGHNTVSWYQQALGQGPQFIFQYYREEENGRGNFPPRFSGLQFPNYSSELNVNALELDDSALYLCASSWITGGQETQYFGPGTRLLVL.

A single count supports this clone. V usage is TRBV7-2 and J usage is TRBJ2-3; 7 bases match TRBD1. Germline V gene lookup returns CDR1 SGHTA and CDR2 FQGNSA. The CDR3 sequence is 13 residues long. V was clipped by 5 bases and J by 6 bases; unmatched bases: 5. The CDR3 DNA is TGTGCCAGCAGCATGGGGACAGTTGATACGCAGTATTTT. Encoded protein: CASSMGTVDTQYF.

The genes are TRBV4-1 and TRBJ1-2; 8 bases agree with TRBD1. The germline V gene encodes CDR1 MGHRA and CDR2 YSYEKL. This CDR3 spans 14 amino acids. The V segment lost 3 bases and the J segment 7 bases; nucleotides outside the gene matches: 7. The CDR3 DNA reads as TGCGCCAGCAGCCAGGCAGACAGGGGAGGTGGCTACACCTTC. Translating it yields CASSQADRGGGYTF.

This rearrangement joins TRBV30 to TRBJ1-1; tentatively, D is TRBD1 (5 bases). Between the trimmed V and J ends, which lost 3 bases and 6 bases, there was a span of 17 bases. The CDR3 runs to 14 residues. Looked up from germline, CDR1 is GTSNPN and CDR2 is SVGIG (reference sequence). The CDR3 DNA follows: TGTGCCTGGAGCGTGGGGCAACGTAGGGCTGAAGCTTTCTTT. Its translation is CAWSVGQRRAEAFF.

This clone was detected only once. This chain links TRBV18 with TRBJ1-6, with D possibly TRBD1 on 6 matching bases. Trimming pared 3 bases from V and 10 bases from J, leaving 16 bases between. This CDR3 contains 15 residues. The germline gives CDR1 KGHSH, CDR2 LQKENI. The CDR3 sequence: CASSPVEGQASPLHF. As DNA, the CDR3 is TGTGCCAGCTCACCGGTCGAGGGACAAGCGTCACCCCTCCACTTT. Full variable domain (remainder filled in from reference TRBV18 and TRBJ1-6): NAGVMQNPRHLVRRRGQEARLRCSPMKGHSHVYWYRQLPEEGLKFMVYLQKENIIDESGMPKERFSAEFPKEGPSILRIQQVVRGDSAAYFCASSPVEGQASPLHFGNGTRLTVT.

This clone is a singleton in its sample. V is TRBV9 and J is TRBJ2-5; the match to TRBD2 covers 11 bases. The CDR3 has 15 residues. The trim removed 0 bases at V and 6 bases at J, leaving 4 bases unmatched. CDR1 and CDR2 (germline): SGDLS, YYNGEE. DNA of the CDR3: TGTGCCAGCAGCGTAGCGACTAGCGGGATACAGACCCAGTACTTC. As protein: CASSVATSGIQTQYF.

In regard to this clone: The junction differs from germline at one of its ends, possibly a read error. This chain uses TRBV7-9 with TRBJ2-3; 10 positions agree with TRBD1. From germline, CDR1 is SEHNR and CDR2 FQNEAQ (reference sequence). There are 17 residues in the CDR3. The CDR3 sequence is CASSPPGTGVFTGTQYF. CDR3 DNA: TGTGCCAGCAGCCCTCCCGGGACAGGGGTCTTCACAGGTACGCAGTATTTT.

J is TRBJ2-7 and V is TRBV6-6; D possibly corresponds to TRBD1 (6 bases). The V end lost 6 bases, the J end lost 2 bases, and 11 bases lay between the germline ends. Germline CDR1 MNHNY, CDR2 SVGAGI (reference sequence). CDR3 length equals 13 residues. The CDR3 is CASRKGQPYEQYF. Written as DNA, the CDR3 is TGTGCCAGCAGAAAGGGACAACCCTACGAGCAGTACTTC.

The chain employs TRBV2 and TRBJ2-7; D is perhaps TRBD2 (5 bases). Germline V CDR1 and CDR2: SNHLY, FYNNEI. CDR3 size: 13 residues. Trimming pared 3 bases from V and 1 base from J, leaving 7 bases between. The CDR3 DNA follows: TGTGCCAGCAGTGACCGAGGGTCCTACGAGCAGTACTTC. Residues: CASSDRGSYEQYF.

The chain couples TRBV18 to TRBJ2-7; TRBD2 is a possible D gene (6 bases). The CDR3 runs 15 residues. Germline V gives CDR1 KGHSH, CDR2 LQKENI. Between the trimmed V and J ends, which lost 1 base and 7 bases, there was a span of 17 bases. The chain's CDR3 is CASSPREDLTTEQYF. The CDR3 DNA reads TGTGCCAGCTCACCACGGGAGGATCTCACTACGGAGCAGTACTTC.

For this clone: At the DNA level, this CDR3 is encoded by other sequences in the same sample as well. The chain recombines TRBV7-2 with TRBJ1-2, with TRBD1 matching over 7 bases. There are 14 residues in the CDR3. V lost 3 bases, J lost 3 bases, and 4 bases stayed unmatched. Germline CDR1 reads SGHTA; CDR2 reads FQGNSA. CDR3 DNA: TGTGCCAGCAGCTTGAGCAGGGGGGACTATGGCTACACCTTC. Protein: CASSLSRGDYGYTF.

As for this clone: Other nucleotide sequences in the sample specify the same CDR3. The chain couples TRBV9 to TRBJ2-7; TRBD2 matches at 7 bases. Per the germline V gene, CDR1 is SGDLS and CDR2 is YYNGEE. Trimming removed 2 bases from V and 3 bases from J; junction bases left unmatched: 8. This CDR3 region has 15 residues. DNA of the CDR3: TGTGCCAGCAGCGTTGGTCAGGGAGGGGACTACGAGCAGTACTTC. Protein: CASSVGQGGDYEQYF.

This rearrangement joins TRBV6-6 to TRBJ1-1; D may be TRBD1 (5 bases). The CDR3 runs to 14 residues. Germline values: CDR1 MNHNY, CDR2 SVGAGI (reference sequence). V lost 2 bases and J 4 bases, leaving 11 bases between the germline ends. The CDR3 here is CASSYAGERTEAFF. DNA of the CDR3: TGTGCCAGCAGTTACGCGGGGGAGCGCACTGAAGCTTTCTTT.

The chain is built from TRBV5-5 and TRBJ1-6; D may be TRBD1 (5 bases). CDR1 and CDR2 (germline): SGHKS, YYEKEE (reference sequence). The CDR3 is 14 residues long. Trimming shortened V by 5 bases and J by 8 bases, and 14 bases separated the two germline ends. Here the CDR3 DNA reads TGTGCCAGCAGGCTCTGGGGCCTTGATTCACCCCTCCACTTT. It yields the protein CASRLWGLDSPLHF.

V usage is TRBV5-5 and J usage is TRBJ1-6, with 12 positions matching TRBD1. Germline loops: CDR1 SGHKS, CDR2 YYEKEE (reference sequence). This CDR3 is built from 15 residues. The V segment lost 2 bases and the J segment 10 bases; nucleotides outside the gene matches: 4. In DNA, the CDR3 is TGTGCCAGCAGCTTCGGGGACAGGGGGCACTCACCCCTCCACTTT. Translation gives CASSFGDRGHSPLHF.

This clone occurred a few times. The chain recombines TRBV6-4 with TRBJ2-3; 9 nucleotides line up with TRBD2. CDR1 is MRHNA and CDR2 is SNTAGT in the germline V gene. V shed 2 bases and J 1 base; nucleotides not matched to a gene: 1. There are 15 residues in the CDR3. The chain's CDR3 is CASSDKRGGTDTQYF. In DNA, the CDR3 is TGTGCCAGCAGTGACAAGCGGGGGGGCACAGATACGCAGTATTTT.

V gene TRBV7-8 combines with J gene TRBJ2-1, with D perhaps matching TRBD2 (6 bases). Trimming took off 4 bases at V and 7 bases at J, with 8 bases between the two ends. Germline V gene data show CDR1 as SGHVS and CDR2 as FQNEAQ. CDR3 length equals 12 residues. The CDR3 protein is CASSSSDNEQFF. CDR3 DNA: TGTGCCAGCAGCTCTAGCGATAATGAGCAGTTCTTC.

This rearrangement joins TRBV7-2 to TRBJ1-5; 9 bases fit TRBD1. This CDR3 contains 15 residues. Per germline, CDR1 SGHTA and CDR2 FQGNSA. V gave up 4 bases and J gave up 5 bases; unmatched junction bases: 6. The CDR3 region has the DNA TGTGCCAGCAGCTCCGGACAGGGGATTTATCAGCCCCAGCATTTT. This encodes CASSSGQGIYQPQHF.

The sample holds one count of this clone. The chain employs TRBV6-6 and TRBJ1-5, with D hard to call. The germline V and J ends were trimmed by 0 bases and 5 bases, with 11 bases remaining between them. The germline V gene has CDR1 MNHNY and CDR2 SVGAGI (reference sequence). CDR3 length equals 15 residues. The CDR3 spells CASSYSTGRDQPQHF. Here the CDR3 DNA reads TGTGCCAGCAGTTACTCGACGGGGAGAGATCAGCCCCAGCATTTT.

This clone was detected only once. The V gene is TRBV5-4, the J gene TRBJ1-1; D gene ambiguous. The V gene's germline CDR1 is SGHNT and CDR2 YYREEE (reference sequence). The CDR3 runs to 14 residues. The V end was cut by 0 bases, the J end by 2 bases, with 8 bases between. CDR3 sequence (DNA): TGTGCCAGCAGCTTGGCCCCTACCAACACTGAAGCTTTCTTT. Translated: CASSLAPTNTEAFF.

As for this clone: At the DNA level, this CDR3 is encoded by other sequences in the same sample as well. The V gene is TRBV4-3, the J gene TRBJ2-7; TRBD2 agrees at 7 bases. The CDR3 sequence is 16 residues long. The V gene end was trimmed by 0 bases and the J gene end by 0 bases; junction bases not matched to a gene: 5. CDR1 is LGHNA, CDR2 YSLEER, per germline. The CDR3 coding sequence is TGCGCCAGCAGCCAAGATAGCGGGTCTAGCTCCTACGAGCAGTACTTC. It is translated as CASSQDSGSSSYEQYF.